Below, 30 T cell receptor beta chains from the same sample are listed, as sequenced in a study of regulatory T cells in long-lasting Graves disease. Investigators prepared the TCR beta libraries by applying iRepertoire HTBI primers and Arm-PCR of CDR3 regions. TCRdb independently ran MiXCR on the multiplex PCR reads; one entry per CDR3 protein. Among roughly 500,000 distinct CDR3 sequences listed, 20% to 25% were seen once. Time point: persistent/refractory GD, antithyroid drugs over 5 years with positive TRAb. RNA isolated from PBMCs was used to make the TCR library. This material consisted of peripheral blood mononuclear cells (PBMCs), taken when the disease was refractory, from a patient treated with antithyroid drugs. The source of these receptors is a female donor with Graves disease.

This clonotype was counted ten times or more. This sequence joins TRBV28 and TRBJ2-7; perhaps TRBD1 as D (6 bases). This CDR3 contains 13 residues. With 7 bases removed from V and 4 bases from J, the gap between germline ends came to 14 bases. Germline CDR1 is MDHEN and CDR2 is SYDVKM. CDR3 nucleotides: TGTGCCAGCACTTCCGGGACAACTTACGAGCAGTACTTC. This sequence encodes CASTSGTTYEQYF. Using reference TRBV28 and TRBJ2-7 for the parts outside the CDR3, the full variable domain is DVKVTQSSRYLVKRTGEKVFLECVQDMDHENMFWYRQDPGLGLRLIYFSYDVKMKEKGDIPEGYSVSREKKERFSLILESASTNQTSMYLCASTSGTTYEQYFGPGTRLTVT.

Of note for this clonotype: An end of the junction does not agree with germline; a read error may underlie this. The V and J genes are TRBV7-9 and TRBJ2-7; TRBD1 agrees at 7 bases. Per the germline V gene, CDR1 is SEHNR and CDR2 is FQNEAQ (reference sequence). This CDR3 region has 17 residues. The CDR3 DNA is TGTGCCAGCAGCTCGCCTTCCGGGACAGCGAGAACCTACGGGCAGTACTTC. Translated, it gives CASSSPSGTARTYGQYF.

This clonotype was seen many times. The chain recombines TRBV28 with TRBJ1-1, with D possibly being TRBD1 (5 bases). From germline, CDR1 is MDHEN and CDR2 SYDVKM. CDR3 length: 13 residues. Trimming took 3 bases from V and 7 from J, leaving 12 bases between them. The CDR3 loop reads CASSFGQGREAFF. The CDR3 nucleotides read TGTGCCAGCAGTTTCGGGCAGGGCCGTGAAGCTTTCTTT.

This clonotype was seen ten or more times. The chain joins TRBV20-1 to TRBJ1-4; D unresolved. CDR3 length equals 13 residues. Trimming removed 5 bases from V and 9 bases from J, with 16 bases in between. CDR1 and CDR2 (germline): DFQATT, SNEGSKA (reference sequence). CDR3: CSAPGRDVKKLFF. CDR3 coding DNA: TGCAGTGCTCCCGGGAGGGATGTGAAAAAACTGTTTTTT.

This clonotype was counted many times. The rearrangement links TRBV9 to TRBJ1-2, with D tentatively TRBD1 (5 bases). CDR1 is SGDLS and CDR2 is YYNGEE in the germline V gene. V lost 0 bases, J lost 5 bases, and 14 bases lay in between. The CDR3 is made up of 15 amino acids. Written as DNA, the CDR3 is TGTGCCAGCAGCGTAGGGGAGGGGAAGGTGTATGGCTACACCTTC. The encoded protein is CASSVGEGKVYGYTF.

This clonotype was seen repeatedly, ten times or more. V and J are TRBV28 and TRBJ2-7; D perhaps matches TRBD1 (6 bases). CDR1 is MDHEN, CDR2 SYDVKM, per germline. The CDR3 extends over 14 amino acids. Deletions cut 2 bases from V and 0 bases from J, with 8 bases between. CDR3 sequence: CASSLGGDSYEQYF. In DNA, the CDR3 is TGTGCCAGCAGTTTAGGGGGCGACTCCTACGAGCAGTACTTC.

The chain is built from TRBV7-9 and TRBJ1-2; possible D gene TRBD1, 6 bases. Looked up from germline, CDR1 is SEHNR and CDR2 is FQNEAQ (reference sequence). V was pared by 4 bases and J by 8 bases, with 26 bases between. The CDR3 runs to 17 residues. This chain's CDR3 is CASSSRGLQGGPQGYTF. CDR3 sequence (DNA): TGTGCCAGCAGCTCTAGGGGTCTACAGGGCGGTCCGCAGGGCTACACCTTC.

In its sample, this clonotype was seen a few times. The J gene is TRBJ1-1, the V gene TRBV7-3; D perhaps matches TRBD1 (5 bases). CDR1 is SGHTA, CDR2 FQGTGA, per germline. V lost 6 bases, J lost 2 bases, and 10 bases lay in between. CDR3 size: 13 residues. This chain's CDR3 is CASREDRNTEAFF. The CDR3, as DNA: TGTGCCAGCAGAGAAGACAGAAACACTGAAGCTTTCTTT.

This clonotype was recorded many times. V usage is TRBV19 and J usage is TRBJ2-5; 12 nucleotides align to TRBD2. Germline V CDR1 and CDR2: LNHDA, SQIVND (reference sequence). Trimming cost V 7 bases and J 1 base; bases outside gene matches: 10. This CDR3 is 17 amino acids long. CDR3 nucleotide sequence: TGTGCCAGTACCCAATCGTGGACTAGCGGGACCCAAGAGACCCAGTACTTC. This translates into CASTQSWTSGTQETQYF.

This clonotype was detected a few times. This chain uses TRBV6-1 with TRBJ2-5; D might be TRBD2 (5 bases). CDR1 is MNHNS, CDR2 SASEGT, per germline. The CDR3 extends over 15 amino acids. The ends were cut back, 4 bases at V and 5 bases at J, with 17 bases in the middle. The CDR3 protein is CASSAWALERETQYF. Here the CDR3 DNA reads TGTGCCAGCAGTGCCTGGGCCCTAGAGCGGGAGACCCAGTACTTC.

The genes are TRBV20-1 and TRBJ1-3; possible D gene TRBD1, 5 bases. Trimming took 5 bases from V and 0 from J, leaving 11 bases between them. Germline-derived CDR1 and CDR2 are DFQATT and SNEGSKA (reference sequence). This CDR3 spans 14 amino acids. The CDR3 loop is CSARVGDSGNTIYF. The CDR3 bases are TGCAGTGCTCGAGTAGGGGACTCTGGAAACACCATATATTTT.

This clonotype was found many times. The chain is built from TRBV28 and TRBJ1-4; D is undetermined. The CDR3 has 14 amino acids. CDR1 and CDR2 from the germline V gene are MDHEN and SYDVKM. Trimming removed 5 bases at V and 7 bases at J, with 14 bases between. The CDR3 region has the DNA TGTGCCAGCAGTGTAGAGGCGGGAATTGAAAAACTGTTTTTT. This sequence encodes CASSVEAGIEKLFF. Full variable domain (outside the CDR3, taken from reference TRBV28 and TRBJ1-4): DVKVTQSSRYLVKRTGEKVFLECVQDMDHENMFWYRQDPGLGLRLIYFSYDVKMKEKGDIPEGYSVSREKKERFSLILESASTNQTSMYLCASSVEAGIEKLFFGSGTQLSVL.

This clonotype was detected only once. V gene TRBV2 combines with J gene TRBJ2-3; tentative D call: TRBD2 (5 bases). Trimming shortened V by 4 bases and J by 4 bases, and 12 bases separated the two germline ends. The CDR3 runs 14 residues. Germline V gene data show CDR1 as SNHLY and CDR2 as FYNNEI. This chain's CDR3 is CASSGTDSADTQYF. The DNA for the CDR3 is TGTGCCAGCAGTGGGACGGATAGCGCAGATACGCAGTATTTT.

This clonotype was seen at least ten times. The rearrangement links TRBV2 to TRBJ2-7; D not certain. The germline V gene has CDR1 SNHLY and CDR2 FYNNEI. This CDR3 contains 10 residues. V was shortened by 7 bases and J by 0 bases, with 1 base between the two germline ends. The CDR3 DNA reads as TGTGCCAGCATCTCCTACGAGCAGTACTTC. Residues: CASISYEQYF.

The chain employs TRBV19 and TRBJ2-6, with no clear D. CDR1 LNHDA and CDR2 SQIVND come from the germline V gene (reference sequence). The CDR3 runs to 21 residues. The ends were cut back, 3 bases at V and 0 bases at J, with 24 bases in the middle. The CDR3 loop is CASSIRFKTRTKYSGANVLTF. As DNA, the CDR3 is TGTGCCAGTAGTATTAGATTCAAAACTCGGACGAAGTACTCTGGGGCCAACGTCCTGACTTTC.

This clonotype was found a few times. This chain uses TRBV2 with TRBJ2-5; 15 nucleotides agree with TRBD2. The germline V gene has CDR1 SNHLY and CDR2 FYNNEI. The CDR3 is 19 residues long. The V and J ends lost 5 bases and 1 base, in that order; junction bases with no gene match: 11. The CDR3 loop is CASSNSGGLAGGPQETQYF. CDR3 nucleotide sequence: TGTGCCAGCAGTAATAGCGGTGGACTAGCGGGGGGGCCCCAAGAGACCCAGTACTTC.

The chain has TRBV19 and TRBJ1-4, with a possible D match to TRBD1 (5 bases). CDR1 and CDR2 from the germline V gene are LNHDA and SQIVND (reference sequence). The CDR3 has 15 amino acids. V lost 7 bases and J lost 6, with 18 bases in between. CDR3 residues: CASTPLVRGDEKLFF. CDR3 in DNA: TGTGCCAGTACCCCCCTGGTGAGGGGAGATGAAAAACTGTTTTTT.

V is TRBV7-9 and J is TRBJ1-5; 8 bases line up with TRBD1. CDR3 size: 14 residues. The junction had 2 bases not matched to a gene; V was cut back by 2 bases and J by 5 bases. In germline, CDR1 is SEHNR, CDR2 FQNEAQ (reference sequence). The CDR3 coding sequence is TGTGCCAGCAGCTTAATGACAGGGGATCAGCCCCAGCATTTT. Protein product: CASSLMTGDQPQHF.

The chain recombines TRBV24-1 with TRBJ2-7; D is uncertain. Germline V lookup: CDR1 KGHDR, CDR2 SFDVKD. The CDR3 covers 15 residues. Trimming shortened V by 3 bases and J by 2 bases, and 13 bases separated the two germline ends. CDR3 sequence reads: CATSDPRVKPYEQYF. The CDR3 nucleotides read TGTGCCACCAGTGATCCCCGGGTGAAGCCCTACGAGCAGTACTTC.

This clonotype has ten or more counts. The genes are TRBV27 and TRBJ1-2; 9 nucleotides match TRBD1. V dropped 5 bases and J dropped 1; count of bases not matched to a gene: 5. The germline V gene has CDR1 MNHEY and CDR2 SMNVEV (reference sequence). The CDR3 covers 15 residues. For the CDR3, the DNA is TGTGCCAGCAGTACTCGGACAGGGGATAACTATGGCTACACCTTC. This sequence encodes CASSTRTGDNYGYTF.

The J gene is TRBJ1-6, the V gene TRBV6-2 or TRBV6-3; D is perhaps TRBD1 (5 bases). This CDR3 has 14 amino acids. The V gene lost 6 bases and the J gene lost 8 bases, with 14 bases spanning the gap. The germline V gene has CDR1 MNHEY and CDR2 SVGEGT. The CDR3 protein is CASRPGGGDSPLHF. In nucleotides, the CDR3 is TGTGCCAGCAGGCCGGGGGGAGGAGATTCACCCCTCCACTTT.

In the case of this clonotype: The CDR3 carries no conserved terminal phenylalanine or tryptophan, so it likely arises from a read error. The limits of the CDR3 on the DNA are not certain, so only TCRdb's listed CDR3 is given. The rearrangement links TRBV27 to TRBJ2-7; the D call of TRBD1 is as the table states it, not checked on the DNA. Germline V gives CDR1 MNHEY, CDR2 SMNVEV (reference sequence). Both ends counted, the CDR3 spans 9 residues. The CDR3 loop reads CASSSRSGP.

This clonotype has ten or more counts. The chain employs TRBV6-2 or TRBV6-3 and TRBJ2-1, with D unresolved. V was shortened by 8 bases and J by 6 bases, with 17 bases between the two germline ends. CDR3 size: 14 residues. The germline V gene has CDR1 MNHEY and CDR2 SVGEGT. CDR3 amino acids: CASGWLAKSNEQFF. In nucleotides, the CDR3 is TGTGCCAGCGGGTGGCTCGCGAAATCCAATGAGCAGTTCTTC.

This clonotype came up a few times. J is TRBJ1-1 and V is TRBV5-4; no definite D call. V lost 4 bases to trimming and J lost 1 base, with 14 bases between them. Germline V lookup: CDR1 SGHNT, CDR2 YYREEE (reference sequence). There are 15 residues in the CDR3. CDR3 amino acids: CASSPGGRWNTEAFF. The CDR3 coding sequence is TGTGCCAGCAGCCCCGGTGGACGCTGGAACACTGAAGCTTTCTTT.

J is TRBJ2-4 and V is TRBV7-9; D unresolved. CDR1 is SEHNR and CDR2 is FQNEAQ in the germline V gene (reference sequence). This CDR3 region has 14 residues. V shed 1 base and J shed 0 bases, with 4 bases lying between them. DNA for the CDR3: TGTGCCAGCAGCTTAGGGACAGCCAAAAACATTCAGTACTTC. Translated, it gives CASSLGTAKNIQYF.

This clonotype was seen ten or more times. The chain has TRBV11-1 and TRBJ2-5; TRBD2 aligns across 11 bases. V was pared by 3 bases and J by 5 bases, with 8 bases of the junction left unmatched. This CDR3 is built from 16 residues. Germline V lookup: CDR1 SGHAT, CDR2 FQDESV (reference sequence). DNA of the CDR3: TGTGCCAGCAGCTTTAGCGGGGGGGAGTATGCGGAGACCCAGTACTTC. Translation gives CASSFSGGEYAETQYF.

The chain has TRBV28 and TRBJ2-3, with a tentative D call TRBD2 (7 bases). CDR1 MDHEN and CDR2 SYDVKM come from the germline V gene. The CDR3 sequence is 16 residues long. The ends were cut back, 1 base at V and 3 bases at J, with 14 bases in the middle. The DNA for the CDR3 is TGTGCCAGCAGTTTATTCGCGGGGGCCGAGACAGATACGCAGTATTTT. Translation gives CASSLFAGAETDTQYF.

This clonotype was observed a handful of times. This sequence joins TRBV9 and TRBJ1-2; D not certain. The ends were cut back, 4 bases at V and 8 bases at J, with 15 bases in the middle. CDR1 is SGDLS and CDR2 is YYNGEE in the germline V gene. The CDR3 sequence is 13 residues long. The CDR3 DNA follows: TGTGCCAGCAGCTTAACCCAAACCGGCGGCTACACCTTC. It is translated as CASSLTQTGGYTF. The full variable domain, with the rest looked up from reference TRBV9 and TRBJ1-2, is DSGVTQTPKHLITATGQRVTLRCSPRSGDLSVYWYQQSLDQGLQFLIQYYNGEERAKGNILERFSAQQFPDLHSELNLSSLELGDSALYFCASSLTQTGGYTFGSGTRLTVV.

There are a few counts of this clonotype. Here the CDR3 DNA reads TGTGCCAGCAGACCCGGCATGGACAGGGTTCAAGATACGCAGTATTTT. Translating it yields CASRPGMDRVQDTQYF. The chain joins TRBV6-1 to TRBJ2-3, with 8 bases fitting TRBD1. The CDR3 covers 16 residues. Unmatched junction bases numbered 13, after V lost 6 bases and J lost 5 bases. The germline CDR1 and CDR2 sequences are MNHNS and SASEGT.

This clonotype appeared many times. The V gene is TRBV28, the J gene TRBJ2-7; D possibly corresponds to TRBD2 (6 bases). CDR1 and CDR2 (germline): MDHEN, SYDVKM. The CDR3 contains 13 residues. Trimming left V 5 bases short and J 4 bases short, with 12 bases between. DNA for the CDR3: TGTGCCAGCAGTACCGGGACTCCATACGAGCAGTACTTC. Its protein product is CASSTGTPYEQYF.